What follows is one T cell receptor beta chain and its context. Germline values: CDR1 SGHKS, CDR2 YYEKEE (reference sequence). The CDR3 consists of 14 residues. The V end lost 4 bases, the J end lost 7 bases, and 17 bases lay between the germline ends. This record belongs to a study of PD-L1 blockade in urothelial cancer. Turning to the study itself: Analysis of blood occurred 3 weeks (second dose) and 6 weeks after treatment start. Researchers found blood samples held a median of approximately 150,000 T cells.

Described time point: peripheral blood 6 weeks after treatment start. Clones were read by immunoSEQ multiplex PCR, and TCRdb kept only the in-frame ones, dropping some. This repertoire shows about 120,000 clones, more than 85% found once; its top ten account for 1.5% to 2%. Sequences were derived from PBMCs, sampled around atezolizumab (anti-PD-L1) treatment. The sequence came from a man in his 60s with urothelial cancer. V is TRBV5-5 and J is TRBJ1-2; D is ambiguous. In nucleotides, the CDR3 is TGTGCCAGCAGCCTGGGTGCGGGAGGGATTGGCTACACCTTC. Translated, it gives CASSLGAGGIGYTF.